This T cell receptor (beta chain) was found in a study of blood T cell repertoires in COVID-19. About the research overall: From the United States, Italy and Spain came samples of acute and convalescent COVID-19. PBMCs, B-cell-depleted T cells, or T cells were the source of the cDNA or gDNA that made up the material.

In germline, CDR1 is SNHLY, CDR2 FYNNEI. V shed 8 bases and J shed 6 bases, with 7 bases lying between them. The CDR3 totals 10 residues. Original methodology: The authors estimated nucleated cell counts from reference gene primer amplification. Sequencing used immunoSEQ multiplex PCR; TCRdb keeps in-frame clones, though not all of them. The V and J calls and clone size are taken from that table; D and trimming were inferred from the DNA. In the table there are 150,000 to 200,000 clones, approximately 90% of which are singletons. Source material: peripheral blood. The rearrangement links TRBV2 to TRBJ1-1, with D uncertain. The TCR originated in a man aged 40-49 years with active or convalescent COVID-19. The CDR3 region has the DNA TGTGCCAGCGGGCAACCTGAAGCTTTCTTT. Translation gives CASGQPEAFF.